This T cell receptor (beta chain) was captured by sequencing in a study of response to subunit inactivated influenza vaccine. CDR3 length equals 14 residues. Germline V gene sequence: CDR1 ENHRY, CDR2 SYGVKD. V lost 1 base and J lost 3, with 9 bases in between. TCRdb used MiXCR to reprocess the RT-PCR reads, holding one entry per CDR3 protein. The sample shows about 540,000 distinct CDR3 sequences, 20% to 25% of them seen only once. A few counts support this clonotype. This sample also belongs to another study, concerning T cells expressing NK-cell markers. Turning to that study: Template switching by 5'RACE with UMIs generated the TCR beta cDNA. Sorted T-cell subsets CD3+CD56+NKG2C+, CD3+CD56+NKG2C- and CD3+CD56-NKG2C+ were TCR beta-sequenced. In the group of eight sequenced donors, seven were HCMV-seropositive and one was seronegative. In roughly 6 donors, dominant CD3+CD56+NKG2C+ clones formed about 1.0-7.5% of CD8+ cells. The CD3+CD56-NKG2C+ fraction of a few donors was also led by these clonotypes.

The TCR originated in a man over 45 who received an inactivated influenza vaccine. This rearrangement joins TRBV10-3 to TRBJ2-5; D tentatively reads TRBD1 or TRBD2 (5 bases each). The specimen was CD4+ T cells sorted from PBMCs, collected 11 to 12 days after vaccination. CDR3 residues: CAISEYGAKETQYF. The DNA of the CDR3 is TGTGCCATCAGTGAGTACGGGGCAAAAGAGACCCAGTACTTC.